This T cell receptor beta chain emerged from a study of blood T cell repertoires in COVID-19. Germline CDR1 reads MNHEY; CDR2 reads SVGAGI. This CDR3 region has 13 residues. J gave up 9 bases and V 4 bases, and 4 bases lay outside the gene matches. The authors' processing: Nucleated cell number was recorded as an estimate derived from reference gene primer amplification. Sequencing used immunoSEQ multiplex PCR; TCRdb keeps in-frame clones, though not all of them. D and trimming come from the DNA, and the V and J calls and clone size come from that table. The table includes a few hundred thousand clones, 89% detected once. Participant age was about 18 to 89 years, and participants resided in fewer than 30 US areas. Each recovered donor of Cohort 3 presented with two negative PCRs, clearance, or symptom resolution.

The chain employs TRBV6-5 and TRBJ2-1; 9 nucleotides agree with TRBD2. Sequences were obtained from PBMCs or T cells enriched from blood (not recorded which). The TCR was taken from a woman in her thirties who had recovered from COVID-19. The CDR3 DNA reads as TGTGCCAGCAGTTTCGGACTAGCGCGTGAGCAGTTCTTC. Protein product: CASSFGLAREQFF.